The rows below give T cell receptor beta chains drawn from one sample of a study of blood T cells in healthy people across ages. TCRdb redid the calling of the 5' RACE reads with MiXCR, one entry per CDR3 protein. The data contain some 1.5 million distinct CDR3 sequences, 28% of them singletons. What was sequenced was blood. These receptors were obtained from a woman aged 25 to 45 in good health. CDR3s leave out the opening cysteine and the closing phenylalanine or tryptophan. A row's size may be missing; if present it is once, few, many or a size class.

v_gene: TRBV20-1
j_gene: TRBJ1-5
abundance: .
CDR3aa: SARLAGTTNQPQH

v_gene: TRBV7-3
j_gene: TRBJ2-1
abundance: .
CDR3aa: ASSEGDDEQF

v_gene: TRBV5-1
j_gene: TRBJ1-1
abundance: .
CDR3aa: SSSPQQQNTEAF

v_gene: TRBV6-6
j_gene: TRBJ2-7
abundance: .
CDR3aa: ASSPPQLATEQY

v_gene: TRBV5-5
j_gene: TRBJ1-2
abundance: many
CDR3aa: ASSLERTGRIDGYT

v_gene: TRBV2
j_gene: TRBJ2-5
abundance: few
CDR3aa: ASSVQGKTQY

v_gene: TRBV24-1
j_gene: TRBJ2-5
abundance: many
CDR3aa: ATSDLDRGLETQY

v_gene: TRBV7-9
j_gene: TRBJ2-5
abundance: few
CDR3aa: ASSLLGLDQY

v_gene: TRBV5-4
j_gene: TRBJ2-1
abundance: .
CDR3aa: ASSSTSLAGSYNEQF

v_gene: TRBV21-1
j_gene: TRBJ2-1
abundance: .
CDR3aa: ASSKVPARPLSSYNEQF

v_gene: TRBV6-5
j_gene: TRBJ2-1
abundance: many
CDR3aa: ASSRLAGEQF

v_gene: TRBV5-1
j_gene: TRBJ1-3
abundance: .
CDR3aa: ASSGDRSGNTIY

v_gene: TRBV10-3
j_gene: TRBJ2-1
abundance: .
CDR3aa: AISPGYSYNEQF

v_gene: TRBV5-1
j_gene: TRBJ2-1
abundance: few
CDR3aa: ASSLGNQVPPLRNEQF

v_gene: TRBV20-1
j_gene: TRBJ2-1
abundance: .
CDR3aa: SSRTSGSPQVQF

v_gene: TRBV6-6
j_gene: TRBJ1-5
abundance: many
CDR3aa: ATLGQDSNQPQH

v_gene: TRBV28
j_gene: TRBJ1-3
abundance: .
CDR3aa: ASSSPATIY

v_gene: TRBV10-3
j_gene: TRBJ2-1
abundance: few
CDR3aa: AMTAEAPSEQF

v_gene: TRBV12-3/TRBV12-4
j_gene: TRBJ2-3
abundance: many
CDR3aa: ASSPLTSGGSTDTQY

v_gene: TRBV7-9
j_gene: .
abundance: once
CDR3aa: ASRGPNFCEQY

v_gene: TRBV7-9
j_gene: TRBJ2-5
abundance: few
CDR3aa: ASSSTTGPGGETQY

v_gene: TRBV2
j_gene: TRBJ1-5
abundance: few
CDR3aa: ASTPSMGQPQH

v_gene: TRBV18
j_gene: TRBJ2-1
abundance: many
CDR3aa: ASSQQSSYNEQF

v_gene: TRBV9
j_gene: TRBJ2-7
abundance: many
CDR3aa: ASSSTGTGRYEQY

v_gene: TRBV5-1
j_gene: TRBJ2-4
abundance: .
CDR3aa: ASSFGLAGGQTKNIQY

v_gene: TRBV7-2
j_gene: TRBJ2-5
abundance: few
CDR3aa: ASSISGRPQETQY

v_gene: TRBV6-1
j_gene: TRBJ2-5
abundance: .
CDR3aa: ASSEAIRGETQY

v_gene: TRBV29-1
j_gene: TRBJ2-1
abundance: few
CDR3aa: SVVSGIMEF

v_gene: TRBV20-1
j_gene: TRBJ2-3
abundance: few
CDR3aa: SARVTSGGPDTQY

v_gene: TRBV7-2
j_gene: TRBJ2-5
abundance: .
CDR3aa: ASSLSGRAETQY

v_gene: TRBV5-1
j_gene: TRBJ1-1
abundance: .
CDR3aa: ASSLAATNTEAF

v_gene: TRBV10-3
j_gene: TRBJ2-5
abundance: many
CDR3aa: AISAKGTDQETQY

v_gene: TRBV9
j_gene: TRBJ2-1
abundance: few
CDR3aa: ASSVGLAGGSYNEQF